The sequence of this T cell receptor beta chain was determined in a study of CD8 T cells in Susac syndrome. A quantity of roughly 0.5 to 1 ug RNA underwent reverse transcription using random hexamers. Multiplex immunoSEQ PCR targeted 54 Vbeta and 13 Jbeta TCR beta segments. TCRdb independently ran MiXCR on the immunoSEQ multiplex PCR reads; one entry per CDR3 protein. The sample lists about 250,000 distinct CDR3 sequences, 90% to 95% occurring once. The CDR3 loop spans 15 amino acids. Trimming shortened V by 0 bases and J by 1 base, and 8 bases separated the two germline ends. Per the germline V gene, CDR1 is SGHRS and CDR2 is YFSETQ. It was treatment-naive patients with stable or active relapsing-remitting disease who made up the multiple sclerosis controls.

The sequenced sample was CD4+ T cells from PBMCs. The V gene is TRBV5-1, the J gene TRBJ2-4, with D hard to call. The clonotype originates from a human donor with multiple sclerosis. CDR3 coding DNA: TGCGCCAGCAGCTTGGATGGTGGGGCCAAAAACATTCAGTACTTC. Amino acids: CASSLDGGAKNIQYF.